The 14 T cell receptor beta chains presented below share a single source sample, sequenced in a study of T cell changes during pregnancy in multiple sclerosis. TCRdb's table, derived via immunoSEQ multiplex PCR, lists solely in-frame clones and lacks some. The sample shows roughly 38,000 clones, about 93% of them seen only once. The specimen was CD4+ T cells from peripheral blood mononuclear cells, collected in the third trimester of pregnancy. The receptors were sampled from a female donor with multiple sclerosis, enrolled in a pregnancy study.

The table lists this clone with a count of one. The gene calls are TRBV29-1 and TRBJ2-7; 14 nucleotides match TRBD2. The V and J ends lost 6 bases and 2 bases, in that order; junction bases with no gene match: 9. The CDR3 loop spans 16 amino acids. Germline CDR1 reads SQVTM; CDR2 reads ANQGSEA. CDR3 nucleotide sequence: TGCAGCGTCGTGGGACTAGCGGGAGCCCCCCCCTACGAGCAGTACTTC. This gives the protein CSVVGLAGAPPYEQYF.

This chain connects TRBV7-2 to TRBJ2-2, with D uncertain. Trimming cost V 5 bases and J 2 bases, with 15 bases left between them. This CDR3 region has 16 residues. The germline V gene has CDR1 SGHTA and CDR2 FQGNSA. The CDR3 DNA is TGTGCCAGCAGCCGGAGAGGAAACCTTAACACCGGGGAGCTGTTTTTT. This sequence encodes CASSRRGNLNTGELFF.

The chain uses TRBV29-1 and TRBJ1-3, with a tentative D call TRBD1 (5 bases). V lost 6 bases to trimming and J lost 3 bases, with 15 bases between them. The CDR3 covers 14 residues. CDR1 is SQVTM and CDR2 is ANQGSEA in the germline V gene. CDR3 in amino acids: CSVQRFGGGNTIYF. CDR3 in DNA: TGCAGCGTCCAACGGTTCGGGGGTGGAAACACCATATATTTT.

As regards this clone: Other DNA sequences within the sample encode an identical CDR3. The chain combines TRBV29-1 with TRBJ1-4; D remains unclear. Germline CDR1 SQVTM, CDR2 ANQGSEA. The CDR3 has 12 residues. Trimming shortened V by 6 bases and J by 0 bases, and 5 bases separated the two germline ends. The CDR3: CSVLATNEKLFF. The CDR3 DNA reads as TGCAGCGTCCTAGCAACTAATGAAAAACTGTTTTTT. The full variable domain, its missing parts supplied by reference TRBV29-1 and TRBJ1-4, is SAVISQKPSRDICQRGTSLTIQCQVDSQVTMMFWYRQQPGQSLTLIATANQGSEATYESGFVIDKFPISRPNLTFSTLTVSNMSPEDSSIYLCSVLATNEKLFFGSGTQLSVL.

The chain carries TRBV5-1 and TRBJ2-5; a possible D gene is TRBD1 (5 bases). CDR1 is SGHRS, CDR2 YFSETQ, per germline. Trimming took off 4 bases at V and 2 bases at J, with 9 bases between the two ends. This CDR3 has 13 amino acids. The CDR3: CASSQKGQETQYF. For the CDR3, the DNA is TGCGCCAGCAGCCAGAAGGGGCAAGAGACCCAGTACTTC.

The rearrangement links TRBV19 to TRBJ1-2; TRBD1 matches 7 bases. The CDR3 extends over 16 amino acids. CDR1 LNHDA and CDR2 SQIVND come from the germline V gene (reference sequence). V lost 8 bases, J lost 3 bases, and 15 bases stayed unmatched. The CDR3 DNA is TGTGCCAGTCAATCGGATCGTGGCAGGGGGTACTATGGCTACACCTTC. Protein product: CASQSDRGRGYYGYTF.

This chain uses TRBV7-9 with TRBJ2-2, with TRBD2 identical over 7 bases. Germline V gives CDR1 SEHNR, CDR2 FQNEAQ (reference sequence). Germline trimming cut 5 bases from V and 1 base from J; bases unmatched to any gene: 7. The CDR3 extends over 16 amino acids. The CDR3 spells CASSPTSARNTGELFF. The CDR3 coding sequence is TGTGCCAGCAGCCCCACTAGCGCGAGGAACACCGGGGAGCTGTTTTTT.

The CDR3 spells CASSSQLLGGTQYF. The CDR3 nucleotides are TGTGCCAGTAGTAGTCAGTTGTTGGGCGGGACGCAGTATTTT. The chain carries TRBV19 and TRBJ2-3; D possibly corresponds to TRBD2 (5 bases). This CDR3 is built from 14 residues. Trimming pared 4 bases from V and 9 bases from J, leaving 17 bases between. The germline gives CDR1 LNHDA, CDR2 SQIVND (reference sequence).

This chain links TRBV11-3 with TRBJ2-2; 8 nucleotides agree with TRBD1. In germline, CDR1 is SGHNT, CDR2 YENEEA. The CDR3 is 14 residues long. With 8 bases clipped from V and 3 bases from J, the junction kept 5 bases outside the gene matches. CDR3 coding DNA: TGTGCCAGCTCGGACAGGGCGGACACCGGGGAGCTGTTTTTT. This encodes CASSDRADTGELFF. The variable domain in full, with the rest retrieved from reference TRBV11-3 and TRBJ2-2, is EAGVVQSPRYKIIEKKQPVAFWCNPISGHNTLYWYLQNLGQGPELLIRYENEEAVDDSQLPKDRFSAERLKGVDSTLKIQPAELGDSAVYLCASSDRADTGELFFGEGSRLTVL.

The chain links TRBV18 to TRBJ2-7; no definite D call. This CDR3 has 13 residues. CDR1 KGHSH and CDR2 LQKENI come from the germline V gene. The V gene lost 0 bases and the J gene lost 0 bases, with 3 bases spanning the gap. Here the CDR3 DNA reads TGTGCCAGCTCACCACCGAGCTCCTACGAGCAGTACTTC. Translating gives CASSPPSSYEQYF. The full variable domain, with the rest looked up from reference TRBV18 and TRBJ2-7, is NAGVMQNPRHLVRRRGQEARLRCSPMKGHSHVYWYRQLPEEGLKFMVYLQKENIIDESGMPKERFSAEFPKEGPSILRIQQVVRGDSAAYFCASSPPSSYEQYFGPGTRLTVT.

V usage is TRBV2 and J usage is TRBJ2-5; TRBD2 is a possible D gene (6 bases). Germline V gene sequence: CDR1 SNHLY, CDR2 FYNNEI. The CDR3 length is 13 residues. V lost 8 bases and J 4 bases, leaving 14 bases between the germline ends. In nucleotides, the CDR3 is TGTGCCAGCCAGGCGGGATCTCCAGAGACCCAGTACTTC. Encoded protein: CASQAGSPETQYF.

This clone appeared a few times. The chain is built from TRBV6-1 and TRBJ1-1, with TRBD1 as a possible D gene (6 bases). The CDR3 contains 13 residues. Trimming removed 1 base from V and 12 bases from J, with 15 bases in between. CDR1 MNHNS and CDR2 SASEGT come from the germline V gene. CDR3 sequence: CASSEVGGLGTFF. In DNA, the CDR3 is TGTGCCAGCAGTGAAGTGGGGGGGCTTGGGACTTTCTTT.

The chain joins TRBV4-1 to TRBJ2-1, with D tentatively TRBD1 (5 bases). V lost 0 bases to trimming and J lost 1 base, with 13 bases between them. CDR3 length: 17 amino acids. Germline V gene data show CDR1 as MGHRA and CDR2 as YSYEKL. As DNA, the CDR3 is TGCGCCAGCAGCCAAGATGACAGACCTGGATCCTACAATGAGCAGTTCTTC. This codes for CASSQDDRPGSYNEQFF.

This clone was detected only once. The rearrangement uses TRBV28 and TRBJ2-7, with TRBD2 identical over 8 bases. V lost 4 bases and J lost 6; bases outside the gene matches: 11. The germline CDR1 and CDR2 sequences are MDHEN and SYDVKM. The CDR3 totals 15 residues. Written as DNA, the CDR3 is TGTGCCAGCAGTTCCAACACACGGGGGGGTATCGAGCAGTACTTC. Protein product: CASSSNTRGGIEQYF.